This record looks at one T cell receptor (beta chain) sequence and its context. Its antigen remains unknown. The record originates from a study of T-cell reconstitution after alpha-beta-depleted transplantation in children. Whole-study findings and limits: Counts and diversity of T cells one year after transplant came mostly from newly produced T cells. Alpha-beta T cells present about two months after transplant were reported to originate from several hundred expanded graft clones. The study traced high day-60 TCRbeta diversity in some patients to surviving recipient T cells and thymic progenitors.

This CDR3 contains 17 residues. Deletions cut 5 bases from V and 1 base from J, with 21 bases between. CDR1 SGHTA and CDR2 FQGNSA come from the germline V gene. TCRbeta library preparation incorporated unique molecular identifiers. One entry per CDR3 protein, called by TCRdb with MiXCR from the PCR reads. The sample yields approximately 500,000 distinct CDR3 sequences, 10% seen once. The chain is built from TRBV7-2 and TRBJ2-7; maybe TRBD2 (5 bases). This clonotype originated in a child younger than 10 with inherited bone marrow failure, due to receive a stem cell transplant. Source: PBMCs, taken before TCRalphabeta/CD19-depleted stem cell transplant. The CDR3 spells CASSPTRFSVFSYEQYF. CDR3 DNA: TGTGCCAGCAGCCCCACTCGTTTTAGCGTGTTTTCCTACGAGCAGTACTTC.